Below, 21 T cell receptor beta chains from the same sample are listed, as sequenced in a study of T cell changes during pregnancy in multiple sclerosis (dated by TCRdb to between 2017 and 2020). The library came from the immunoSEQ multiplex PCR assay. TCRdb holds this immuneACCESS table with in-frame rearrangements only. Some clones are missing; in checked studies, unresolved V genes explain under half, and the rest has no known cause. In all, the sample holds under 45,000 clones, and almost 95% of those were seen once. The ten largest clones add up to 0.43% of the sample. The sample in question was CD4+ T cells from peripheral blood mononuclear cells, obtained in the third trimester of pregnancy. The source is a female donor in good health, enrolled as a control in a pregnancy study.

This chain connects TRBV7-2 to TRBJ2-1; TRBD2 matches 9 bases. V dropped 2 bases and J dropped 7; count of bases not matched to a gene: 6. The CDR3 has 15 residues. CDR1 is SGHTA, CDR2 FQGNSA, per germline. CDR3 nucleotide sequence: TGTGCCAGCAGCTTAAATCGCGGGGGGGGGAATGAGCAGTTCTTC. This gives the protein CASSLNRGGGNEQFF.

The chain couples TRBV27 to TRBJ1-6; D may be TRBD1 (6 bases). Germline V gene sequence: CDR1 MNHEY, CDR2 SMNVEV (reference sequence). The CDR3 is 16 residues long. Trimming cost V 3 bases and J 7 bases, with 16 bases left between them. The CDR3 DNA reads TGTGCCAGCAGTTTCGCGAGGGGGACAACAAATTCACCCCTCCACTTT. Translated: CASSFARGTTNSPLHF.

This chain connects TRBV18 to TRBJ1-1; TRBD1 is a possible D gene (6 bases). The germline V gene encodes CDR1 KGHSH and CDR2 LQKENI. V lost 2 bases, J lost 1 base, and 11 bases lay in between. The CDR3 has 15 amino acids. CDR3 nucleotides: TGTGCCAGCTCACCAGGGGGGGCGCAGAACACTGAAGCTTTCTTT. This encodes CASSPGGAQNTEAFF.

This clone occurred once. This sequence joins TRBV7-3 and TRBJ2-5; 7 nucleotides align to TRBD1. The CDR3 extends over 13 amino acids. CDR1 and CDR2 from the germline V gene are SGHTA and FQGTGA. J was trimmed by 2 bases and V by 5 bases; bases with no gene match: 2. CDR3 nucleotides: TGTGCCAGCAGCAAGGGACAGCAAGAGACCCAGTACTTC. Amino acids: CASSKGQQETQYF.

The chain employs TRBV4-1 and TRBJ2-3, with a possible D match to TRBD2 (7 bases). Germline loops: CDR1 MGHRA, CDR2 YSYEKL. Trimming pared 0 bases from V and 2 bases from J, leaving 15 bases between. This CDR3 region has 17 residues. CDR3 residues: CASSQDLGGGLTDTQYF. CDR3 DNA sequence: TGCGCCAGCAGCCAAGATCTGGGGGGGGGCCTCACAGATACGCAGTATTTT.

The chain has TRBV7-3 and TRBJ2-3; 7 bases line up with TRBD1. CDR1 and CDR2 from the germline V gene are SGHTA and FQGTGA. CDR3 length: 15 residues. Germline trimming cut 2 bases from V and 0 bases from J; bases unmatched to any gene: 2. The CDR3 spells CASSLEGASTDTQYF. For the CDR3, the DNA is TGTGCCAGCAGCTTAGAGGGGGCGAGCACAGATACGCAGTATTTT. Variable domain in full (rest from reference TRBV7-3 and TRBJ2-3): GAGVSQTPSNKVTEKGKYVELRCDPISGHTALYWYRQSLGQGPEFLIYFQGTGAADDSGLPNDRFFAVRPEGSVSTLKIQRTERGDSAVYLCASSLEGASTDTQYFGPGTRLTVL.

The J gene is TRBJ1-2, the V gene TRBV7-2; a weak D match, TRBD1 (5 bases). CDR3 length equals 14 residues. V was clipped by 4 bases and J by 7 bases, with 16 bases between them. CDR1 SGHTA and CDR2 FQGNSA come from the germline V gene. The CDR3 DNA reads TGTGCCAGCAGCTCCTCGGAGGGACGCCTTGGCTACACCTTC. Translating it yields CASSSSEGRLGYTF.

The V call is TRBV5-4, the J call TRBJ1-4; D may be TRBD1 (6 bases). The CDR3 spans 16 residues. Germline-derived CDR1 and CDR2 are SGHNT and YYREEE (reference sequence). V lost 4 bases and J 7 bases, leaving 20 bases between the germline ends. The CDR3 spells CASSRWGAGAGEKLFF. The CDR3 bases are TGTGCCAGCAGCCGATGGGGAGCAGGGGCGGGTGAAAAACTGTTTTTT. Full variable domain (outside the CDR3, taken from reference TRBV5-4 and TRBJ1-4): ETGVTQSPTHLIKTRGQQVTLRCSSQSGHNTVSWYQQALGQGPQFIFQYYREEENGRGNFPPRFSGLQFPNYSSELNVNALELDDSALYLCASSRWGAGAGEKLFFGSGTQLSVL.

The V gene is TRBV7-2, the J gene TRBJ2-1; 9 nucleotides agree with TRBD1. CDR3 length equals 15 residues. Trimming at V came to 1 base and at J to 8 bases, leaving 6 bases not matched to a gene. Germline V gene lookup returns CDR1 SGHTA and CDR2 FQGNSA. CDR3 coding DNA: TGTGCCAGCAGCTTAGAGCGGACAGGGGTGCATGAGCAGTTCTTC. Amino acid sequence: CASSLERTGVHEQFF.

This sequence joins TRBV21-1 and TRBJ1-6; the DNA was not compared with TRBD1, the D call given in the table. TRBV21-1 is a known pseudogene. The CDR3 has 17 amino acids. DNA for the CDR3: TGTGCCAGCCTCAAGCCGGACAGGAGGCTAGGTAATTCACCCCTCCACTTT. Encoded protein: CASLKPDRRLGNSPLHF.

The rearrangement joins TRBV5-6 to TRBJ1-1; unclear D gene. CDR1 and CDR2 from the germline V gene are SGHDT and YYEEEE. Trimming took 4 bases from V and 5 from J, leaving 15 bases between them. CDR3 length: 14 amino acids. Here the CDR3 reads CASSLVPRGTEAFF. The CDR3 DNA reads as TGTGCCAGCAGCCTGGTCCCACGGGGTACTGAAGCTTTCTTT.

J is TRBJ1-1 and V is TRBV4-2; TRBD1 matches 7 bases. The CDR3 is 16 amino acids. Trimming took 4 bases from V and 1 from J; bases not matched to a gene: 9. Germline CDR1 and CDR2: LGHNA and YNFKEQ. CDR3 bases: TGTGCCAGCAGCCGTGGGGGAAACAGGGGGAACACTGAAGCTTTCTTT. Translation gives CASSRGGNRGNTEAFF.

About this clone itself: At one end, the junction sequence differs from germline, possibly due to a read error. The rearrangement uses TRBV6-6 and TRBJ2-4; D may be TRBD1 (5 bases). From germline, CDR1 is MNHNY and CDR2 SVGAGI (reference sequence). The CDR3 consists of 11 residues. CDR3 loop: CASSKLDKGFF. For the CDR3, the DNA is TGTGCCAGCAGTAAGCTGGACAAAGGTTTCTTC.

The chain is built from TRBV2 and TRBJ2-7; possible D gene TRBD2, 5 bases. Germline assignment: CDR1 SNHLY and CDR2 FYNNEI. This CDR3 spans 15 amino acids. Trimming took off 5 bases at V and 5 bases at J, with 19 bases between the two ends. CDR3: CASSFRFVRRDEQYF. The CDR3 bases are TGTGCCAGCAGTTTTCGGTTTGTCAGGCGGGACGAGCAGTACTTC.

The chain recombines TRBV19 with TRBJ1-5; D perhaps matches TRBD1 (6 bases). Germline V lookup: CDR1 LNHDA, CDR2 SQIVND (reference sequence). This CDR3 region has 13 residues. Trimming cost V 9 bases and J 6 bases, with 15 bases left between them. The CDR3: CASAGGRAQPQHF. The DNA of the CDR3 is TGTGCCAGCGCGGGGGGCCGTGCTCAGCCCCAGCATTTT.

The J gene is TRBJ1-5, the V gene TRBV7-9; D not certain. This CDR3 spans 15 amino acids. V lost 0 bases, J lost 4 bases, and 10 bases lay in between. Germline lookup yields CDR1 SEHNR and CDR2 FQNEAQ (reference sequence). CDR3 loop: CASSLAAGLNQPQHF. CDR3 DNA: TGTGCCAGCAGCTTAGCGGCAGGCCTGAATCAGCCCCAGCATTTT.

This chain joins TRBV7-9 and TRBJ1-2; 8 positions match TRBD1. The CDR3 is 16 amino acids. The germline V gene encodes CDR1 SEHNR and CDR2 FQNEAQ (reference sequence). The V segment lost 1 base and the J segment 2 bases; nucleotides outside the gene matches: 6. The CDR3 loop reads CASSLGMPGGNYGYTF. CDR3 DNA sequence: TGTGCCAGCAGCTTAGGGATGCCAGGGGGCAACTATGGCTACACCTTC.

The chain links TRBV7-8 to TRBJ1-4; 7 nucleotides match TRBD1. The trim removed 3 bases at V and 3 bases at J, leaving 4 bases unmatched. The CDR3 runs to 15 residues. Looked up from germline, CDR1 is SGHVS and CDR2 is FQNEAQ. CDR3 DNA sequence: TGTGCCAGCAGCTTTCCAGGGGGTCCTAATGAAAAACTGTTTTTT. Translating gives CASSFPGGPNEKLFF.

The chain uses TRBV7-3 and TRBJ2-5; TRBD1 matches at 7 bases. The CDR3 spans 15 residues. Germline CDR1 SGHTA, CDR2 FQGTGA. Trimming cost V 5 bases and J 5 bases; bases outside gene matches: 11. The CDR3 DNA is TGTGCCAGCAGCCCAGCGGCAGGGGGTCAGGAGACCCAGTACTTC. Translating it yields CASSPAAGGQETQYF.

The chain employs TRBV25-1 and TRBJ1-2; D remains unclear. The germline V gene encodes CDR1 MGHDK and CDR2 SYGVNS. Trimming shortened V by 4 bases and J by 0 bases, and 3 bases separated the two germline ends. The CDR3 length is 12 residues. CDR3 protein: CASSASNYGYTF. In DNA form, the CDR3 reads TGTGCCAGCAGTGCATCTAACTATGGCTACACCTTC.

This clone was detected a few times. The V and J genes are TRBV7-2 and TRBJ1-1; D call uncertain. Germline assignment: CDR1 SGHTA and CDR2 FQGNSA. Trimming shortened V by 5 bases and J by 2 bases, and 12 bases separated the two germline ends. The CDR3 length is 14 residues. The CDR3 sequence is CASSIRGPNTEAFF. CDR3 nucleotide sequence: TGTGCCAGCAGCATTCGTGGGCCTAACACTGAAGCTTTCTTT.